This paragraph reports one TCR beta chain. The record originates from a study of blood T cell repertoires in COVID-19. Study summary: Collection of acute and convalescent COVID-19 samples took place in the United States, Italy and Spain. Sample material is recorded as cDNA or gDNA derived from T cells, B-cell-depleted T cells, or PBMCs.

This CDR3 has 16 amino acids. V lost 1 base and J lost 4, with 16 bases in between. The germline V gene has CDR1 LGHDT and CDR2 YNNKEL (reference sequence). Original analysis: Reference gene primer amplification gave nucleated cell count estimates. TCRdb keeps only in-frame clones here, not all; method: immunoSEQ multiplex PCR. From that table come the V and J calls and clone size; the DNA was used to work out D and trimming. The table has about 35,000 clones, more than 80% seen once; the top ten hold about 40%. This chain joins TRBV3-1 (or the pseudogene TRBV3-2) and TRBJ1-1; possible D gene TRBD1, 5 bases. The source is a man in his fifties or sixties with active or convalescent COVID-19. Sequencing input: peripheral blood. CDR3 protein: CASSQGSGGWVTEAFF. CDR3 DNA sequence: TGTGCCAGCAGCCAAGGGAGCGGGGGTTGGGTCACTGAAGCTTTCTTT.